What follows describes a single TCR beta chain. The sample belongs to a study of T cell responses to AZD1222 COVID-19 vaccine. TCRdb's table, derived via immunoSEQ multiplex PCR, lists solely in-frame clones and lacks some. There are some 140,000 clones in the sample; nearly 90% occur only once, and around a tenth lies in the top ten. The specimen was peripheral blood, collected 28 days after the second AZD1222 dose. The receptor was derived from an adult who received the AZD1222 COVID-19 vaccine.

Written as DNA, the CDR3 is TGTGCCAGCAGCTTGGCCGGTGTGGCTGAAGGGCTACCCCTCCACTTT. As protein: CASSLAGVAEGLPLHF. V usage is TRBV5-5 and J usage is TRBJ1-6; no clear D. This CDR3 is 16 amino acids long. Germline V gene data show CDR1 as SGHKS and CDR2 as YYEKEE (reference sequence). V was trimmed by 0 bases and J by 12 bases, leaving 19 bases between them.